This T cell receptor (beta chain) was found in a study of OX40 agonist ivuxolimab in advanced cancers. At the level of the study: Patients received the agonistic anti-OX40 (CD134) antibody ivuxolimab. Aged about 20 to 80 with a mean of approximately 57 years, they were more than 80% male. Allowance was made for prior anti-PD-1, anti-PD-L1 or anti-CTLA-4 therapy, and around 44% had some. Study conclusions and caveats: Those patients achieving a partial response at 0.1-3.0 mg/kg showed among the lowest clonal expansion.

About this clone: Antigen specificity is unknown.

Sequenced by immunoSEQ multiplex PCR; TCRdb stores in-frame clones only, minus some. The sample records 80,000 to 95,000 clones, roughly 93% being singletons. From germline, CDR1 is MDHEN and CDR2 SYDVKM. V dropped 4 bases and J dropped 6 bases, with 8 bases sitting between them. The CDR3 consists of 12 residues. The clonotype was recovered from an adult with an advanced solid tumor such as melanoma, head and neck, liver or kidney cancer. The source was CD4+ or CD8+ T cells sorted from blood, collected in a trial of the OX40 agonist ivuxolimab. The rearrangement links TRBV28 to TRBJ2-3; no clear D gene. The CDR3 here is CASSSLWDTQYF. CDR3 DNA sequence: TGTGCCAGCAGTTCCTTGTGGGATACGCAGTATTTT.